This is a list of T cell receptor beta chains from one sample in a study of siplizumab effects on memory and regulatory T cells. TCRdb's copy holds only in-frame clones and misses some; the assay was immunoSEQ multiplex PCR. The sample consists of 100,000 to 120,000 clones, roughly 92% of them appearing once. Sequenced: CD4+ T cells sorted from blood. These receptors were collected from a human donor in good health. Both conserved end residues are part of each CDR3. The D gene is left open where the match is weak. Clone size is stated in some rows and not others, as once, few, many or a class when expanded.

CDR3nt: TGTGCCAGCAGCTTAAACGGGAGAGAAGAGACCCAGTACTTC
CDR3aa: CASSLNGREETQYF
v_gene: TRBV11-2
j_gene: TRBJ2-5
d_gene: .
abundance: .

CDR3nt: TGTGCCAGCAGCGAGGGACGGAACTATGGCTACACCTTC
CDR3aa: CASSEGRNYGYTF
v_gene: TRBV11-2
j_gene: TRBJ1-2
d_gene: .
abundance: .

CDR3nt: TGTGCCAGCAGCCCGGACGACACCTGGGATACGCAGTATTTT
CDR3aa: CASSPDDTWDTQYF
v_gene: TRBV7-7
j_gene: TRBJ2-3
d_gene: .
abundance: .

CDR3nt: TGTGCCAGCAGCCCGGGACAGAGGAACACTGAAGCTTTCTTT
CDR3aa: CASSPGQRNTEAFF
v_gene: TRBV7-6
j_gene: TRBJ1-1
d_gene: TRBD1
abundance: .

CDR3nt: TGCGCCAGCAGCTTGGGGACGGCGCTGGACTATGGCTACACCTTC
CDR3aa: CASSLGTALDYGYTF
v_gene: TRBV5-1
j_gene: TRBJ1-2
d_gene: .
abundance: .

CDR3nt: TGTGCCAGCAGCTTGGCGGTAGGACAAGGCGAGCAGTACTTC
CDR3aa: CASSLAVGQGEQYF
v_gene: TRBV5-4
j_gene: TRBJ2-7
d_gene: .
abundance: .

CDR3nt: TGCGCCACGGGGGACAGGTACAATGAGCAGTTCTTC
CDR3aa: CATGDRYNEQFF
v_gene: TRBV10-2
j_gene: TRBJ2-1
d_gene: TRBD1
abundance: .

CDR3nt: TGTGCCAGCAGCTTGGACAGGGAAGGCTACACCTTC
CDR3aa: CASSLDREGYTF
v_gene: TRBV7-9
j_gene: TRBJ1-2
d_gene: TRBD1
abundance: few

CDR3nt: TGTGCCAGCAGCCAGGGACGGAGGAGCACAGATACGCAGTATTTT
CDR3aa: CASSQGRRSTDTQYF
v_gene: TRBV11-2
j_gene: TRBJ2-3
d_gene: .
abundance: .

CDR3nt: TGCGCCAGCAAGAAGAGCTCCTACAATGAGCAGTTCTTC
CDR3aa: CASKKSSYNEQFF
v_gene: TRBV10-2
j_gene: TRBJ2-1
d_gene: .
abundance: once

CDR3nt: TGTGCCAGCAGCCTGTGTCCGGGGGCCTTTTTCTATGGCTACACCTTC
CDR3aa: CASSLCPGAFFYGYTF
v_gene: TRBV21-1
j_gene: TRBJ1-2
d_gene: .
abundance: .

CDR3nt: TGCGCCAGCAGCACCGGGACTAGCGGAGCGGGGGATACGCAGTATTTT
CDR3aa: CASSTGTSGAGDTQYF
v_gene: TRBV10-1
j_gene: TRBJ2-3
d_gene: TRBD2
abundance: .

CDR3nt: TGTGCCAGCAGCCCCCCAAGTGGGGAGCTGTTTTTT
CDR3aa: CASSPPSGELFF
v_gene: TRBV7-9
j_gene: TRBJ2-2
d_gene: .
abundance: .

CDR3nt: TGTGCCAGCAGGAGGAGTGACGCTGGAAACACCATATATTTT
CDR3aa: CASRRSDAGNTIYF
v_gene: TRBV2
j_gene: TRBJ1-3
d_gene: .
abundance: once

CDR3nt: TGCGCCAGCAGCTTGGTGGGTGAGTTTGAAGCTTTCTTT
CDR3aa: CASSLVGEFEAFF
v_gene: TRBV5-1
j_gene: TRBJ1-1
d_gene: .
abundance: .

CDR3nt: TGTGCCGGCTCCTATGGGGGTGGGACCTACGAGCAGTACTTC
CDR3aa: CAGSYGGGTYEQYF
v_gene: TRBV2
j_gene: TRBJ2-7
d_gene: .
abundance: .

CDR3nt: TGCGCCAGCAGCTTGGGAGGACAGAACACCGGGGAGCTGTTTTTT
CDR3aa: CASSLGGQNTGELFF
v_gene: TRBV5-1
j_gene: TRBJ2-2
d_gene: .
abundance: .

CDR3nt: TGTGCCAGTAGTGTTCAGGGAAGGGACTATGGCTACACCTTC
CDR3aa: CASSVQGRDYGYTF
v_gene: TRBV19
j_gene: TRBJ1-2
d_gene: .
abundance: .

CDR3nt: TGTGCCAGCAGCATACGTTCTTGCGGGGAAGAGACCCAGTACTTC
CDR3aa: CASSIRSCGEETQYF
v_gene: TRBV21-1
j_gene: TRBJ2-5
d_gene: .
abundance: .

CDR3nt: TGCAGTCCCAATGAGCAGTTCTTC
CDR3aa: CSPNEQFF
v_gene: TRBV20-1
j_gene: TRBJ2-1
d_gene: .
abundance: .

CDR3nt: TGTGCCAGCAGCGCGGTAGCCGGACAGATGAACACTGAAGCTTTCTTT
CDR3aa: CASSAVAGQMNTEAFF
v_gene: TRBV5-4
j_gene: TRBJ1-1
d_gene: .
abundance: .

CDR3nt: TGTGCCAGTACTCCGGGACAGGGAAGCTCTGGGGCCAACGTCCTGACTTTC
CDR3aa: CASTPGQGSSGANVLTF
v_gene: TRBV19
j_gene: TRBJ2-6
d_gene: TRBD1
abundance: .

CDR3nt: TGTGCCACCAGCAGAGATCTAGGACAGGGGACTTCCTACGAGCAGTACTTC
CDR3aa: CATSRDLGQGTSYEQYF
v_gene: TRBV15
j_gene: TRBJ2-7
d_gene: TRBD1
abundance: .

CDR3nt: TGTGCCAGTAGGATCGACAGGAACACTGAAGCTTTCTTT
CDR3aa: CASRIDRNTEAFF
v_gene: TRBV19
j_gene: TRBJ1-1
d_gene: .
abundance: .

CDR3nt: TGTGCCAGCAGCTTGGTATTTAGGGGACTTGATACGCAGTATTTT
CDR3aa: CASSLVFRGLDTQYF
v_gene: TRBV5-6
j_gene: TRBJ2-3
d_gene: .
abundance: .

CDR3nt: TGTGCCAGCAGTAAGGAGGGGAACACCGGGGAGCTGTTTTTT
CDR3aa: CASSKEGNTGELFF
v_gene: TRBV6-4
j_gene: TRBJ2-2
d_gene: .
abundance: .

CDR3nt: TGTGCCAGTAATCCAAGGGGATGGTATAGCAATCAGCCCCAGCATTTT
CDR3aa: CASNPRGWYSNQPQHF
v_gene: TRBV19
j_gene: TRBJ1-5
d_gene: .
abundance: .

CDR3nt: TGTGCCAGCAGCTTTGGTTCAGACCAAGAGACCCAGTACTTC
CDR3aa: CASSFGSDQETQYF
v_gene: TRBV7-9
j_gene: TRBJ2-5
d_gene: .
abundance: .

CDR3nt: TGTGCCAGCAGTGAAGTCCTCCAAGCCCGGGGACGATCTAGCACAGATACGCAGTATTTT
CDR3aa: CASSEVLQARGRSSTDTQYF
v_gene: TRBV6-1
j_gene: TRBJ2-3
d_gene: .
abundance: .

CDR3nt: TGTGCCAGCAGCACGCGGACAGGGCGTCAGCCCCAGCATTTT
CDR3aa: CASSTRTGRQPQHF
v_gene: TRBV7-2
j_gene: TRBJ1-5
d_gene: TRBD1
abundance: .

CDR3nt: TGCGCCAGCAGCTTAGGAGGGACGGGATACACCGGGGAGCTGTTTTTT
CDR3aa: CASSLGGTGYTGELFF
v_gene: TRBV5-1
j_gene: TRBJ2-2
d_gene: .
abundance: .

CDR3nt: TGTGCCAGTAGTATCAGGGAGTTGGGCCCTGAAGCTTTCTTT
CDR3aa: CASSIRELGPEAFF
v_gene: TRBV19
j_gene: TRBJ1-1
d_gene: .
abundance: .

CDR3nt: TGTGCCAGCAGTTACACAGGGGTAGGGGCCAACGTCCTGACTTTC
CDR3aa: CASSYTGVGANVLTF
v_gene: TRBV27
j_gene: TRBJ2-6
d_gene: TRBD1
abundance: .

CDR3nt: TGTGCCATCAGTTCACAGGGGAGAGGCCCTAATAGGTACAATGAGCAGTTCTTC
CDR3aa: CAISSQGRGPNRYNEQFF
v_gene: TRBV10-3
j_gene: TRBJ2-1
d_gene: TRBD1
abundance: .

CDR3nt: TGTGCCAGTATTACCCGAAGTACTAAGGACACTGAAGCTTTCTTT
CDR3aa: CASITRSTKDTEAFF
v_gene: TRBV18
j_gene: TRBJ1-1
d_gene: .
abundance: .

CDR3nt: TGTGCCAGCAGTGAAGTAGGGGTTCGATCCACTGAAGCTTTCTTT
CDR3aa: CASSEVGVRSTEAFF
v_gene: TRBV6-1
j_gene: TRBJ1-1
d_gene: .
abundance: once

CDR3nt: TGTGCCAGCAGCTTGGGGGACCTCGGGGCTTTCTTT
CDR3aa: CASSLGDLGAFF
v_gene: TRBV5-4
j_gene: TRBJ1-1
d_gene: .
abundance: .

CDR3nt: TGCGCCAGCAGCCAATTGAGCATAAATCAGCCCCAGCATTTT
CDR3aa: CASSQLSINQPQHF
v_gene: TRBV4-1
j_gene: TRBJ1-5
d_gene: .
abundance: .

CDR3nt: TGTGCCAGCAGCTTGGATTTTCAGGGAAACACCATATATTTT
CDR3aa: CASSLDFQGNTIYF
v_gene: TRBV5-6
j_gene: TRBJ1-3
d_gene: .
abundance: .

CDR3nt: TGTGCCAGCTGGTTCCCCGGGCCAGATACGCAGTATTTT
CDR3aa: CASWFPGPDTQYF
v_gene: TRBV21-1
j_gene: TRBJ2-3
d_gene: .
abundance: .

CDR3nt: TGTGCCATCTCTGGTCGGGAGAAGCTAAACGAGCAGTACTTC
CDR3aa: CAISGREKLNEQYF
v_gene: TRBV10-3
j_gene: TRBJ2-7
d_gene: .
abundance: .

CDR3nt: TGTGCCAGCAGCTTAGCGCTCGTGGAGACCCAGTACTTC
CDR3aa: CASSLALVETQYF
v_gene: TRBV7-2
j_gene: TRBJ2-5
d_gene: .
abundance: .

CDR3nt: TGTGCCAGTAGTGACCGGACAGGCAGTTACAATGAAAAACTGTTTTTT
CDR3aa: CASSDRTGSYNEKLFF
v_gene: TRBV19
j_gene: TRBJ1-4
d_gene: TRBD1
abundance: once

CDR3nt: TGTGCCAGCTCTTCAGAGGGGGGAATGAACACTGAAGCTTTCTTT
CDR3aa: CASSSEGGMNTEAFF
v_gene: TRBV2
j_gene: TRBJ1-1
d_gene: .
abundance: .

CDR3nt: TGTGCCAGCAGCTTGGCAACAGACGACACCGGGGAGCTGTTTTTT
CDR3aa: CASSLATDDTGELFF
v_gene: TRBV5-6
j_gene: TRBJ2-2
d_gene: .
abundance: .

CDR3nt: TGTGCCAGTAGTGGACTAGTCGCCGGCTTCGGGGAGCTGTTTTTT
CDR3aa: CASSGLVAGFGELFF
v_gene: TRBV19
j_gene: TRBJ2-2
d_gene: TRBD2
abundance: .

CDR3nt: TGTGCCAGCACCTCCGAGACGTTGTCCTACGAGCAGTACTTC
CDR3aa: CASTSETLSYEQYF
v_gene: TRBV6-1
j_gene: TRBJ2-7
d_gene: .
abundance: .

CDR3nt: TGCGCCAGCAGCAACGCGGCCCCGACACCTGAAGCTTTCTTT
CDR3aa: CASSNAAPTPEAFF
v_gene: TRBV5-1
j_gene: TRBJ1-1
d_gene: .
abundance: .

CDR3nt: TGTGCCAGCAGTGACGGTGCGGGACTGAAACTGTTTTTT
CDR3aa: CASSDGAGLKLFF
v_gene: TRBV6-4
j_gene: TRBJ2-2
d_gene: .
abundance: .

CDR3nt: TGTGCCAGCAGGGGACAGGGGCTTCAAGGGACTGGGGCCAACGTCCTGACTTTC
CDR3aa: CASRGQGLQGTGANVLTF
v_gene: TRBV27
j_gene: TRBJ2-6
d_gene: TRBD1
abundance: .

CDR3nt: TGCGCCAGCAGCCAACAGGCACTTGGCAATCAGCCCCAGCATTTT
CDR3aa: CASSQQALGNQPQHF
v_gene: TRBV4-1
j_gene: TRBJ1-5
d_gene: .
abundance: .

CDR3nt: TGTGCCAGCAGCGTATTTGGGACAGTGGCAAACTATGGCTACACCTTC
CDR3aa: CASSVFGTVANYGYTF
v_gene: TRBV9
j_gene: TRBJ1-2
d_gene: TRBD1
abundance: .

CDR3nt: TGTGCCAGCAGTTTACGGGGGATTGGCTATGGCTACACCTTC
CDR3aa: CASSLRGIGYGYTF
v_gene: TRBV6-5
j_gene: TRBJ1-2
d_gene: .
abundance: .

CDR3nt: TGTGCCAGCAGCTTAGACAGGGGTGCTGAAGCTTTCTTT
CDR3aa: CASSLDRGAEAFF
v_gene: TRBV11-2
j_gene: TRBJ1-1
d_gene: .
abundance: .

CDR3nt: TGTGCCACAGGCGACACCTCTGGGGCCAACGTCCTGACTTTC
CDR3aa: CATGDTSGANVLTF
v_gene: TRBV2
j_gene: TRBJ2-6
d_gene: .
abundance: .

CDR3nt: TGTGCCACCAGCAGCCCCGGACTAGCGACAGATACGCAGTATTTT
CDR3aa: CATSSPGLATDTQYF
v_gene: TRBV15
j_gene: TRBJ2-3
d_gene: TRBD2
abundance: .

CDR3nt: TGCGCCAGCAGCTTTGGGGGAAGCGGCACAGATACGCAGTATTTT
CDR3aa: CASSFGGSGTDTQYF
v_gene: TRBV5-1
j_gene: TRBJ2-3
d_gene: .
abundance: .